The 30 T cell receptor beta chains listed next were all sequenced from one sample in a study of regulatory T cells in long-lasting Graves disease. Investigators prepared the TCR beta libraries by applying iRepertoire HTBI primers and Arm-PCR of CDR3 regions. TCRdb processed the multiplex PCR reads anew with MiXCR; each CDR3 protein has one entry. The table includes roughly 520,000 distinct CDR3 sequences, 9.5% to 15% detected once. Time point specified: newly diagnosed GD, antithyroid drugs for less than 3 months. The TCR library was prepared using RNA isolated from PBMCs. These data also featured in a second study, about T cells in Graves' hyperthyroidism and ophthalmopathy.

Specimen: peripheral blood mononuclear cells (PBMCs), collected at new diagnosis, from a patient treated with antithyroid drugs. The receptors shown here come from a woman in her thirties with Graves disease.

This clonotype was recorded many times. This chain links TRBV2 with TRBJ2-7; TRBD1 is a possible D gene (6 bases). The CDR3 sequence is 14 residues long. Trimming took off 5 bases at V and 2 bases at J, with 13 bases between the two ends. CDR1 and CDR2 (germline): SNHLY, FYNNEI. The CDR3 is CASSPMGAPYEQYF. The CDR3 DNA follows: TGTGCCAGCAGTCCGATGGGGGCGCCCTACGAGCAGTACTTC.

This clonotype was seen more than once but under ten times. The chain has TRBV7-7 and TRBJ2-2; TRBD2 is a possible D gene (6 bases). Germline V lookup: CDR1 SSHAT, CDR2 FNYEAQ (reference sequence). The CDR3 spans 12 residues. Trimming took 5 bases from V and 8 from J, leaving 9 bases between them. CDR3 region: CASSPAGGELFF. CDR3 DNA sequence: TGTGCCAGCAGCCCTGCGGGGGGGGAGCTGTTTTTT.

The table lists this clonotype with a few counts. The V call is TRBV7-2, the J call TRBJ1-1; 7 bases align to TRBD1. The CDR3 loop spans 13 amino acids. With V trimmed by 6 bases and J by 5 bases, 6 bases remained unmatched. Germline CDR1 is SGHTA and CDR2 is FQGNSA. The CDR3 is CASRRQGVTEAFF. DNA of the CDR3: TGTGCCAGCAGACGACAGGGTGTGACTGAAGCTTTCTTT. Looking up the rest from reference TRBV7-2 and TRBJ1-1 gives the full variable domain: GAGVSQSPSNKVTEKGKDVELRCDPISGHTALYWYRQSLGQGLEFLIYFQGNSAPDKSGLPSDRFSAERTGGSVSTLTIQRTQQEDSAVYLCASRRQGVTEAFFGQGTRLTVV.

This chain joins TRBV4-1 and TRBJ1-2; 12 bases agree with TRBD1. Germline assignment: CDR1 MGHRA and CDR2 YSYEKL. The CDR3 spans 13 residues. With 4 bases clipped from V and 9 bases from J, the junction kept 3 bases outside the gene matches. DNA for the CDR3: TGCGCCAGCAGCCCTGGGACAGGGGGCAGCTACACCTTC. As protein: CASSPGTGGSYTF.

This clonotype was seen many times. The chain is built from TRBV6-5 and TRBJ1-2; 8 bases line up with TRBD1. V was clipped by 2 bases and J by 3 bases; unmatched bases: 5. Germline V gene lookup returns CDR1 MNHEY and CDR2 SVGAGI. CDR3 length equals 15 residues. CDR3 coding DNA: TGTGCCAGCAGTTACACGGGACAGGCAGACTATGGCTACACCTTC. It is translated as CASSYTGQADYGYTF.

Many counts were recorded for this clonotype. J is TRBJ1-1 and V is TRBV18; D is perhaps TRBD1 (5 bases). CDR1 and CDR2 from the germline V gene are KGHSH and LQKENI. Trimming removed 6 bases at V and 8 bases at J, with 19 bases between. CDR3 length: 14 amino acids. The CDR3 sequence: CASSPREGAGEAFF. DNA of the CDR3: TGTGCCAGCTCCCCCCGGGAAGGGGCGGGAGAAGCTTTCTTT.

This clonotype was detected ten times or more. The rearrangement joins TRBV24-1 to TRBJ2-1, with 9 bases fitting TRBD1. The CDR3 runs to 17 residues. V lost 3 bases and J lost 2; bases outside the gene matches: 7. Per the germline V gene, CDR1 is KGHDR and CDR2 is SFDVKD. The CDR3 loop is CATSDGQGTFAYNEQFF. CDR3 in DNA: TGTGCCACCAGTGATGGACAGGGGACTTTCGCCTACAATGAGCAGTTCTTC.

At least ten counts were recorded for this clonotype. The CDR3 nucleotides are TGTGCCATCAGCCCACTTCGGACTAGCGGGTTTTCAGATACGCAGTATTTT. Translating it yields CAISPLRTSGFSDTQYF. The V and J genes are TRBV10-3 and TRBJ2-3; 11 nucleotides agree with TRBD2. There are 17 residues in the CDR3. Unmatched junction bases numbered 12, after V lost 6 bases and J lost 4 bases. The germline gives CDR1 ENHRY, CDR2 SYGVKD.

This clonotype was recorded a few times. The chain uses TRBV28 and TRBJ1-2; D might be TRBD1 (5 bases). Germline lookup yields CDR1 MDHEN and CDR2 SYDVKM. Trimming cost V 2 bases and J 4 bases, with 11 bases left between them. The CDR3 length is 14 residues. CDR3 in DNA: TGTGCCAGCAGTTTAGAGAGGGGAGGCTATGGCTACACCTTC. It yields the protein CASSLERGGYGYTF.

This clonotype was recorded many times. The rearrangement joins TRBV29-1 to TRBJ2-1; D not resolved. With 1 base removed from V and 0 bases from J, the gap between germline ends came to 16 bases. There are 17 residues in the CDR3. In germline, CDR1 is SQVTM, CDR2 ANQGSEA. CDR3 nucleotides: TGCAGCGTTGAAGTCTTGGAACCTACGAACTCCTACAATGAGCAGTTCTTC. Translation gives CSVEVLEPTNSYNEQFF.

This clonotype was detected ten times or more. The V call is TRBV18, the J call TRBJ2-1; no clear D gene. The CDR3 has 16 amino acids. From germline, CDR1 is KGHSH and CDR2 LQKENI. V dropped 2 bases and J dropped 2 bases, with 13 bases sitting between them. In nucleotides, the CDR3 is TGTGCCAGCTCACCAATTAAGGGCTTCACCTACAATGAGCAGTTCTTC. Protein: CASSPIKGFTYNEQFF.

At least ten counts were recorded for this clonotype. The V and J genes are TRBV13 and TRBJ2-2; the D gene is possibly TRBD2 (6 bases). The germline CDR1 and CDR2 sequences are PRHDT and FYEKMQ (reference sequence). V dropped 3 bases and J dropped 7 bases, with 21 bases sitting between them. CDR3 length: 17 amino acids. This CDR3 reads CASSFHQGGLPSGELFF. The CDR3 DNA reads TGTGCCAGCAGCTTTCATCAGGGAGGACTCCCTAGCGGGGAGCTGTTTTTT.

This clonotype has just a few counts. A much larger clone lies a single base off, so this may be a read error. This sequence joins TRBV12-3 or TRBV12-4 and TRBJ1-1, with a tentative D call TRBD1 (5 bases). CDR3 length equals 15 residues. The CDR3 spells CAGSPPGPLNTEAFF. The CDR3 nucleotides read TGTGCCGGCAGCCCGCCGGGACCGCTGAACACTGAAGCTTTCTTT.

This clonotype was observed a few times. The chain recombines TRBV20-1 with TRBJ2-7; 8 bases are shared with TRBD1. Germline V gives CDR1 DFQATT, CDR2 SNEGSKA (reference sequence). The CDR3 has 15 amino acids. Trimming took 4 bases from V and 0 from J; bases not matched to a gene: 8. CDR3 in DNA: TGCAGTGCTACCGCGGACAGGGCTAGCTCCTACGAGCAGTACTTC. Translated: CSATADRASSYEQYF.

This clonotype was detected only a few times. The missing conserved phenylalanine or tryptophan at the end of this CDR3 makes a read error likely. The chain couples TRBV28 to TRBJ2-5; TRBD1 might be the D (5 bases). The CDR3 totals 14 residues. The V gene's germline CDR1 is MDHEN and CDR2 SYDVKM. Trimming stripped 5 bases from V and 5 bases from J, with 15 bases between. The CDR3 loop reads CASSLAGPGETQYL. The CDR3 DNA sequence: TGTGCCAGCAGTCTCGCAGGGCCGGGTGAGACCCAGTACCTC.

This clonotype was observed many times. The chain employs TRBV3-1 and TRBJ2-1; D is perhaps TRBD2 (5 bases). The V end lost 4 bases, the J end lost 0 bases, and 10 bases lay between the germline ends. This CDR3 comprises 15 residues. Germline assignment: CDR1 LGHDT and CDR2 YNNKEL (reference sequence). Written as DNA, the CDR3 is TGTGCCAGCAGCCCGACTATTAGCTCCTACAATGAGCAGTTCTTC. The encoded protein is CASSPTISSYNEQFF.

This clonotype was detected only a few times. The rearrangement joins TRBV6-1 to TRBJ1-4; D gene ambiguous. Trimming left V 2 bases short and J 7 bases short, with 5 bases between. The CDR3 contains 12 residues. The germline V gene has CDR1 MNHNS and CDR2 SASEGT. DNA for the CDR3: TGTGCCAGCAGTGAAATTGGTGAAAAACTGTTTTTT. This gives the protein CASSEIGEKLFF.

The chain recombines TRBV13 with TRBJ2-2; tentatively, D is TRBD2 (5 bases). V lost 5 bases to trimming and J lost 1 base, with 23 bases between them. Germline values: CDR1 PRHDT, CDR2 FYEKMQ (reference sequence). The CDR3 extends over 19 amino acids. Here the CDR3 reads CASSRGIETDWMNTGELFF. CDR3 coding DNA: TGTGCCAGCAGCCGAGGGATCGAGACCGACTGGATGAACACCGGGGAGCTGTTTTTT.

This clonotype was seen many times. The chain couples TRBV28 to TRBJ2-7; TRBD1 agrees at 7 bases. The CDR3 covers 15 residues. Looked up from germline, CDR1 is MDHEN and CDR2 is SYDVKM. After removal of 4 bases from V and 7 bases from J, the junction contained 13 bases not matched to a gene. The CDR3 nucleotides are TGTGCCAGCAGTTCCAGGGACAGCCTACACCTTGAGCAGTACTTC. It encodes CASSSRDSLHLEQYF.

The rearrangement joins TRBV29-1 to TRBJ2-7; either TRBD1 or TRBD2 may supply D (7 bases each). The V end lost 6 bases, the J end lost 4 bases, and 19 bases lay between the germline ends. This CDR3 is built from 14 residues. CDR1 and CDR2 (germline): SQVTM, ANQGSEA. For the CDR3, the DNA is TGCAGCGTACGAGGGGGCGGGAGAGGTTACGAGCAGTACTTC. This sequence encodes CSVRGGGRGYEQYF.

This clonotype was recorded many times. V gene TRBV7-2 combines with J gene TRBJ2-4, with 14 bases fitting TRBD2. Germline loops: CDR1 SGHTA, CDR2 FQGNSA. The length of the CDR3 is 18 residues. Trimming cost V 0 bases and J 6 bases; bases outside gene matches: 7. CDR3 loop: CASSLAAGTSGRGNIQYF. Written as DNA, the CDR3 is TGTGCCAGCAGCTTAGCGGCTGGGACTAGCGGGAGAGGAAACATTCAGTACTTC.

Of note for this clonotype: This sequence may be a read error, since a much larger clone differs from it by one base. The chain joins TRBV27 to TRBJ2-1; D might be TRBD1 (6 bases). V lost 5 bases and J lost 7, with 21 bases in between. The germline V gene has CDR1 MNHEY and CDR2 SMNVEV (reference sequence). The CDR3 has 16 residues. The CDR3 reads CASSDPGHPGANEQFF. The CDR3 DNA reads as TGTGCCAGCAGTGATCCCGGACATCCAGGGGCAAATGAGCAGTTCTTC.

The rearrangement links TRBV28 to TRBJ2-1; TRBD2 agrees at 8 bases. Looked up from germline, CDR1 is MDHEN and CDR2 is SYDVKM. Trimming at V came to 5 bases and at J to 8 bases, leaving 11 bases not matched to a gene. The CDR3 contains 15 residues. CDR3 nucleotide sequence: TGTGCCAGCAGTCAAGGTAGCGGGATTCTCCATGAGCAGTTCTTC. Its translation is CASSQGSGILHEQFF.

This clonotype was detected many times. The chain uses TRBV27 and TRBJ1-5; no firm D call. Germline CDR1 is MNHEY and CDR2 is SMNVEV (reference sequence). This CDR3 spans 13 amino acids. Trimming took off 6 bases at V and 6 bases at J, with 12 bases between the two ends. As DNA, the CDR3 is TGTGCCAGCAGCCCGGACGAAGGTCAGCCCCAGCATTTT. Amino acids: CASSPDEGQPQHF.

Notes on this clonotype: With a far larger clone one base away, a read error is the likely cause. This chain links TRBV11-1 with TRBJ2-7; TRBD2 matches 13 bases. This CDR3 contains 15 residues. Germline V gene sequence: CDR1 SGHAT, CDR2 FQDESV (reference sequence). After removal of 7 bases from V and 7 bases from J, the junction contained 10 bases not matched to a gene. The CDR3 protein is CASTLGTSGINEQYF. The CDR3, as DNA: TGTGCCAGCACCCTCGGGACTAGCGGGATCAATGAGCAGTACTTC.

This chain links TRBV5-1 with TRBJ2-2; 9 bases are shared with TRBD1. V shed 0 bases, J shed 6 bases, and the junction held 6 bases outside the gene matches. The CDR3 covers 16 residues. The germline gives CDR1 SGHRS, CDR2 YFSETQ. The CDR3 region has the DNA TGCGCCAGCAGCTTGGGGACAGGGGCTGGATCCGGGGAGCTGTTTTTT. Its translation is CASSLGTGAGSGELFF.

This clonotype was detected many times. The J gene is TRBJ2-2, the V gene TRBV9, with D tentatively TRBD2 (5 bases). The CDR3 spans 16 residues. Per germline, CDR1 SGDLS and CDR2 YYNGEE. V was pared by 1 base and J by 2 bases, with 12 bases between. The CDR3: CASSVRGDQNTGELFF. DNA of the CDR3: TGTGCCAGCAGCGTACGGGGAGACCAAAACACCGGGGAGCTGTTTTTT.

CDR3 nucleotide sequence: TGTGCCAGCAGGCCCCGCATGGGGGAGAACACCGGGGAGCTGTTTTTT. Amino acid sequence: CASRPRMGENTGELFF. The V and J genes are TRBV11-2 and TRBJ2-2; the D gene could be TRBD1 or TRBD2 (5 bases each). This CDR3 has 16 residues. Germline V gene sequence: CDR1 SGHAT, CDR2 FQNNGV. V lost 6 bases and J 1 base, leaving 15 bases between the germline ends.

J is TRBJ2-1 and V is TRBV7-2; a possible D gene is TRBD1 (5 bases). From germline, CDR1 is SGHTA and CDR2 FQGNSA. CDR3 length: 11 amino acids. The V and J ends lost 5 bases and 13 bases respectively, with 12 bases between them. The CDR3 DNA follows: TGTGCCAGCAGCCCCGGACACAAACAGTTCTTC. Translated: CASSPGHKQFF.

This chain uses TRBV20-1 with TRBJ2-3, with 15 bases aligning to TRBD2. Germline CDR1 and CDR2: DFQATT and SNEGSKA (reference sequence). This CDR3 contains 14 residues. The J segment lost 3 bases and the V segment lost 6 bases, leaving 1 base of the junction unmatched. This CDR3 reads CSAGLAGGTDTQYF. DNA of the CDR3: TGCAGTGCCGGACTAGCGGGAGGGACAGATACGCAGTATTTT.